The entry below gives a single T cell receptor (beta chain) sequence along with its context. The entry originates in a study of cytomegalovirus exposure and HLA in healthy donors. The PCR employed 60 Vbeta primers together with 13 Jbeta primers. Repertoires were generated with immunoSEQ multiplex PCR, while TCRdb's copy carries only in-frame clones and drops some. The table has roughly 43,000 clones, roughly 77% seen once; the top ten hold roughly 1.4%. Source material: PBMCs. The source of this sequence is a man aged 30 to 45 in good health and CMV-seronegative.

The CDR3, as DNA: TGTGCCAGCAGCTTAGGGACAGAACCCTATGGCTACACCTTC. This sequence encodes CASSLGTEPYGYTF. This rearrangement joins TRBV7-9 to TRBJ1-2; perhaps TRBD1 as D (6 bases). The germline V gene has CDR1 SEHNR and CDR2 FQNEAQ (reference sequence). The CDR3 covers 14 residues. V shed 1 base and J shed 4 bases, with 10 bases lying between them.